This T cell receptor beta chain was sequenced in a study of identical twins. The germline gives CDR1 MRHNA, CDR2 SNTAGT. V lost 5 bases to trimming and J lost 5 bases, with 11 bases between them. This CDR3 is 13 amino acids long. In TCRdb, the 5' RACE reads were re-called with MiXCR into one record per CDR3 protein. Among more than 600,000 distinct CDR3 sequences, 15% to 20% were seen once, and the ten largest hold less than 15%. These sequences were also reported in another study, on T cells expressing NK-cell markers. That study adds: Among CD8+ T cells from over 5 donors, dominant NKG2C+ clonotypes accounted for roughly 1.0-7.0%. The CD3+CD56-NKG2C+ fraction of a handful of donors was also led by these clonotypes.

The genes are TRBV6-4 and TRBJ2-3; D may correspond to TRBD1 or TRBD2 (5 bases each). Sequencing used PBMCs. The origin of this receptor is a woman aged 18 to 35 in good health. In DNA form, the CDR3 reads TGTGCCAGCAGTTACGGGGCGCGAGATACGCAGTATTTT. Translated: CASSYGARDTQYF.